The TCR beta chain described here comes from a study of post-analysis software for immune sequencing data (dated by TCRdb to between 2014 and 2017). In the study overall: Disease courses on record covered relapsing-remitting, secondary progressive and progressive-relapsing multiple sclerosis, though some patients had no subtype annotation. The patient repertoires were set against 10 or so previously published healthy control repertoires from donors whose ages ranged from roughly 6 to 26 years. A subset of samples was prepared in parallel using single-end sample barcoding, then pooled and co-amplified after Illumina adapter ligation.

TCR beta repertoires were profiled from peripheral blood of 13 young patients with multiple sclerosis to demonstrate the VDJtools post-analysis software. Multiple sclerosis patients were children and adolescents aged about 6 to 15 years. The library was prepared using PCR. The sequencer listed for this sample is Illumina HiSeq 2500. Unique molecular identifiers were incorporated into TCR beta cDNA libraries to reduce PCR and sequencing biases. Per 1 to 10 million input T cells, approximately 500,000 cDNA molecules were obtained, such that each molecule approximated one T cell. The same protocol used for the earlier healthy control dataset was applied to prepare and sequence the patient libraries. Samples belonging to the same batch were prepared together, multiplexed and sequenced on a shared HiSeq lane. Regarding the original processing steps: Raw barcoded reads were processed with MIGEC, discarding single-read molecular identifier groups before consensus assembly and CDR3 extraction. Clonotype tables were post-analysed with VDJtools, and diversity was normalized by down-sampling all datasets to the smallest sample size. To correct batch-related cross-sample contamination, repertoire overlap clustering matched CDR3 amino acid sequences but not nucleotide sequences. TCRdb itself trimmed the public reads at Q25 with fastp, ran MiXCR and retained productive beta chains. Rows with one shared CDR3 protein collapse into an entry with the most common genes and DNA. TCRdb's processing, not the study's, gives the V and J calls here. Recorded for this sample are some 190,000 distinct CDR3 sequences; approximately 30% of them occurred a single time. The top ten constitute approximately 3.6% of the sample.

Comment on this clonotype: Its antigen remains undetermined. No base qualities exist here, and no much larger clone lies one base off it.

Points the paper makes about the study in general: Normalized Chao1 diversity was significantly lower in multiple sclerosis patients than controls, suggesting substantial peripheral T-cell clonal expansion. The multiple sclerosis patient group was slightly younger than the control group. Direct clustering with F measure revealed strong co-clustering of samples prepared in the same batch, which led to a batch-effect correction.

The specimen was blood. This TCR derives from a girl aged 2 to 17 with multiple sclerosis.

The base sequence is TGTGCCAGCTCACCAGATCGAGGGACAGTTGAAAAACTGTTTTTT. The translation is CASSPDRGTVEKLFF. Recombination joined TRBV18 with TRBJ1-4; 7 nucleotides in the junction match TRBD1. In the germline V gene, CDR1 corresponds to KGHSH and CDR2 to LQKENI. Unmatched junction bases come to 7, with V trimmed by 2 bases and J by 7 bases. The CDR3 holds 15 amino acids from the cysteine to the phenylalanine. Kept here is only the CDR3 DNA, which spans 45 bases and is read in frame from base 1.